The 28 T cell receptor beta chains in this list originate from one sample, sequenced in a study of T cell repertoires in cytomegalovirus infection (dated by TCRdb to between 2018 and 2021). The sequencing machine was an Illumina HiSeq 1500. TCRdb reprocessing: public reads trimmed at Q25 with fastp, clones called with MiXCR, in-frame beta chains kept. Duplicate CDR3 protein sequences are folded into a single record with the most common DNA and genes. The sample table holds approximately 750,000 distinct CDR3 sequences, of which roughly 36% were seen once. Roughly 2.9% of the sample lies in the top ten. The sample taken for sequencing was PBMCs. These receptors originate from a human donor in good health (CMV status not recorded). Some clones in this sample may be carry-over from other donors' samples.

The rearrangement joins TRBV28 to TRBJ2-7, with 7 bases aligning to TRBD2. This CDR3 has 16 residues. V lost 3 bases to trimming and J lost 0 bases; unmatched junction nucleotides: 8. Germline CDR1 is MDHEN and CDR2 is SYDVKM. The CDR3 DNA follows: TGTGCCAGCAGTTTCGGGCCCAGACTAGCCTCCTACGAGCAGTACTTC. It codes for CASSFGPRLASYEQYF.

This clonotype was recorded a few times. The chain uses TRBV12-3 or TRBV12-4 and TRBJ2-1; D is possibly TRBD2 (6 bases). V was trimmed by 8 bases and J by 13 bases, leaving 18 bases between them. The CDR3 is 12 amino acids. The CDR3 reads CASGFWREGQFF. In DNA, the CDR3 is TGTGCCAGCGGGTTCTGGCGGGAAGGACAGTTCTTC.

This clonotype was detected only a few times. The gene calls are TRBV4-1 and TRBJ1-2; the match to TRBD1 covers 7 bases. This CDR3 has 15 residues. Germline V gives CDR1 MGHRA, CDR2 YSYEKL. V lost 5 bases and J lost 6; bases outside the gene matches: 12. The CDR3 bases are TGCGCCAGCAGCGGGGCCCAAGGGGGCGCGGATGGCTACACCTTC. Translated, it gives CASSGAQGGADGYTF.

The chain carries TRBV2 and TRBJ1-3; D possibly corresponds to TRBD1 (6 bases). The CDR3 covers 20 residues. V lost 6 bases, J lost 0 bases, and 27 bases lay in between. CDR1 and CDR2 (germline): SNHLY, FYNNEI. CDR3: CASRRIRTADGSDSGNTIYF. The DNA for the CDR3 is TGTGCCAGCAGGCGTATTCGGACAGCCGACGGGAGCGACTCTGGAAACACCATATATTTT.

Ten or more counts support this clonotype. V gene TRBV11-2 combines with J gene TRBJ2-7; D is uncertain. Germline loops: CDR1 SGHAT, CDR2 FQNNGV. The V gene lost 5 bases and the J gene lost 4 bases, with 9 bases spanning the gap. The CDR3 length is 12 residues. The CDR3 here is CASSTWGYEQYF. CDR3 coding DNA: TGTGCCAGCAGCACCTGGGGTTACGAGCAGTACTTC. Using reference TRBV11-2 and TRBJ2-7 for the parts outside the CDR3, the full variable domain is EAGVAQSPRYKIIEKRQSVAFWCNPISGHATLYWYQQILGQGPKLLIQFQNNGVVDDSQLPKDRFSAERLKGVDSTLKIQPAKLEDSAVYLCASSTWGYEQYFGPGTRLTVT.

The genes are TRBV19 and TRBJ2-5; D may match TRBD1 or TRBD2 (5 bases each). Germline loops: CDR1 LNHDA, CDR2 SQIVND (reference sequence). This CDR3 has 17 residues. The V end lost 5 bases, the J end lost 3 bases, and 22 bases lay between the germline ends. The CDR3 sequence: CASSLRQSGTEKETQYF. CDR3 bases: TGTGCCAGTAGTCTGCGCCAATCCGGGACGGAAAAAGAGACCCAGTACTTC.

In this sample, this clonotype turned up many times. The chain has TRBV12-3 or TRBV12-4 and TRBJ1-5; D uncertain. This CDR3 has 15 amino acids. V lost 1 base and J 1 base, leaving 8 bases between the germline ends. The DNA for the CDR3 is TGTGCCAGCAGTTTAGGTCAATTCAGCAATCAGCCCCAGCATTTT. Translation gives CASSLGQFSNQPQHF.

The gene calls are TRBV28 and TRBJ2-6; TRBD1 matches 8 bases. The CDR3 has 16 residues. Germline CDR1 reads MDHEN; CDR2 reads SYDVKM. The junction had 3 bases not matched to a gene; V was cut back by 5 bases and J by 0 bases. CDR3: CASSPGQVSGANVLTF. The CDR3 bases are TGTGCCAGCAGTCCGGGACAGGTCTCTGGGGCCAACGTCCTGACTTTC. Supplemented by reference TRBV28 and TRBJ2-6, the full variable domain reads DVKVTQSSRYLVKRTGEKVFLECVQDMDHENMFWYRQDPGLGLRLIYFSYDVKMKEKGDIPEGYSVSREKKERFSLILESASTNQTSMYLCASSPGQVSGANVLTFGAGSRLTVL.

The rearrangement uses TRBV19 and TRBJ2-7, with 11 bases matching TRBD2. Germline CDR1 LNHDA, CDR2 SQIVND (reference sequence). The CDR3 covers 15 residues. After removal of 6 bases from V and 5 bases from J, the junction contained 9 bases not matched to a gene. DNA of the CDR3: TGTGCCAGTAGCGTAACTAGCGGGAGACTCCACGAGCAGTACTTC. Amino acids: CASSVTSGRLHEQYF. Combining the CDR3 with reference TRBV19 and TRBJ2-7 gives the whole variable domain DGGITQSPKYLFRKEGQNVTLSCEQNLNHDAMYWYRQDPGQGLRLIYYSQIVNDFQKGDIAEGYSVSREKKESFPLTVTSAQKNPTAFYLCASSVTSGRLHEQYFGPGTRLTVT.

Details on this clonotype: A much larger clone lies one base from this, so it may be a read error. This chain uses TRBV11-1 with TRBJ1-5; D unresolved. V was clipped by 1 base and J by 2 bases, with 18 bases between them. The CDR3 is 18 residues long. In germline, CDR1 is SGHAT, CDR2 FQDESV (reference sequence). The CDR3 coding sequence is TGTGCCAGCAGCTTAGGGGAACTCCTCTGCAGAGGCAATCAGCCCCAGCATTTT. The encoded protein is CASSLGELLCRGNQPQHF.

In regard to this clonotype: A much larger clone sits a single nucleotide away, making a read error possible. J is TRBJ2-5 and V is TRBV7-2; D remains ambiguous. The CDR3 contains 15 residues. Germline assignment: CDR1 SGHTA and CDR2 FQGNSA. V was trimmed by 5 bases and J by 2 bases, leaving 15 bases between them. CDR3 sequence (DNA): TGTGCCAGCAGCCCCTTTCTCCGAGTACAAGAGACCCAGTACTTC. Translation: CASSPFLRVQETQYF.

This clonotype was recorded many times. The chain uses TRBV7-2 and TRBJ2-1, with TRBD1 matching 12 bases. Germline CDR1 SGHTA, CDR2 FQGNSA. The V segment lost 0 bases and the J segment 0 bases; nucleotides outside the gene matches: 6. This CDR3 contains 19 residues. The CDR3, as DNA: TGTGCCAGCAGCTTAGCTAGGGACAGGGGGCTCAGCTCCTACAATGAGCAGTTCTTC. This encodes CASSLARDRGLSSYNEQFF.

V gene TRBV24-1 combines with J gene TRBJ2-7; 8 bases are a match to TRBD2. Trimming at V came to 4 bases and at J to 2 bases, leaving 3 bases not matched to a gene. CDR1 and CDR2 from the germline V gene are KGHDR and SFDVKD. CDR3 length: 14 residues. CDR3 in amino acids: CATSEAGGTYEQYF. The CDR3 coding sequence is TGTGCCACCAGTGAGGCGGGGGGTACCTACGAGCAGTACTTC.

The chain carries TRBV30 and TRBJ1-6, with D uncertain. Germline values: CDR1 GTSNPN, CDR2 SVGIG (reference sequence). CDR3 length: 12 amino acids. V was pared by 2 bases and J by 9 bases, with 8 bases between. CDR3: CAWSSSSSPLHF. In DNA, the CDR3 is TGTGCCTGGAGTTCGAGCAGTTCACCCCTCCACTTT.

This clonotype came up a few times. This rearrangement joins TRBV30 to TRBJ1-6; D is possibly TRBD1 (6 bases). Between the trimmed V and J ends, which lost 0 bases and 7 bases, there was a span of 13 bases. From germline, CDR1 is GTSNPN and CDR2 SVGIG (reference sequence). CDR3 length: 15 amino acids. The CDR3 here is CAWSVQQGGNSPLHF. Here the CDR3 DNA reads TGTGCCTGGAGTGTACAACAGGGTGGAAATTCACCCCTCCACTTT.

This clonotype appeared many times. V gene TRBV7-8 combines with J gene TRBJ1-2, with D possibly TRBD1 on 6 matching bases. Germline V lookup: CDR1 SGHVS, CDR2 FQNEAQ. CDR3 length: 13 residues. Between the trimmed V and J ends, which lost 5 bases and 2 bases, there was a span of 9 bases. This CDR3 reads CASSMTGNYGYTF. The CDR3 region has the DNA TGTGCCAGCAGCATGACAGGCAACTATGGCTACACCTTC.

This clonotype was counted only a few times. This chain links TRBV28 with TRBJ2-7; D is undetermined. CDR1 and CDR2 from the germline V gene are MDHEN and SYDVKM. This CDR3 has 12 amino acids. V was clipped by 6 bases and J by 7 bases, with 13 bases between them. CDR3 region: CASSTSDGEQYF. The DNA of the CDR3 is TGTGCCAGCAGCACCTCGGACGGGGAGCAGTACTTC.

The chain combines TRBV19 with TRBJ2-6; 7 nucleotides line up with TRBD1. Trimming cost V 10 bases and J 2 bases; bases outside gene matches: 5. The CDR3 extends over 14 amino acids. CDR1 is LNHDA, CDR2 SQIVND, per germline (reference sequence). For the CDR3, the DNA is TGTGCCACTAGAGACAGGGCTGGGGCCAACGTCCTGACTTTC. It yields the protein CATRDRAGANVLTF. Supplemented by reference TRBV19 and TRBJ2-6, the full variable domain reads DGGITQSPKYLFRKEGQNVTLSCEQNLNHDAMYWYRQDPGQGLRLIYYSQIVNDFQKGDIAEGYSVSREKKESFPLTVTSAQKNPTAFYLCATRDRAGANVLTFGAGSRLTVL.

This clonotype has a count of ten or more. The CDR3, as DNA: TGTGCCAGCAGCGCACAGGGGGCGGGCCAGCCCCAGCATTTT. The encoded protein is CASSAQGAGQPQHF. The V gene is TRBV7-2, the J gene TRBJ1-5; 9 bases match TRBD1. The CDR3 loop spans 14 amino acids. CDR1 is SGHTA, CDR2 FQGNSA, per germline. V shed 5 bases, J shed 7 bases, and the junction held 6 bases outside the gene matches.

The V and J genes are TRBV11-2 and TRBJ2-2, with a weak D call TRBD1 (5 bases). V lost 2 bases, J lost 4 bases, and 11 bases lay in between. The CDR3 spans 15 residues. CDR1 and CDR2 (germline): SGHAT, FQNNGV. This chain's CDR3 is CASSLRGRGTGELFF. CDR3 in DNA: TGTGCCAGCAGCTTACGAGGAAGGGGCACCGGGGAGCTGTTTTTT.

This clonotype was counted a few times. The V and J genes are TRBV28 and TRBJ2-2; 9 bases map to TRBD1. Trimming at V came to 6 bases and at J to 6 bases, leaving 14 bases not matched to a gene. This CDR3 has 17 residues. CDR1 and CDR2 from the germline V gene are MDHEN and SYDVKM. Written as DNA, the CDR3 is TGTGCCAGCAGCGGTCTGGAACGGGGGGACAGGGCCGGGGAGCTGTTTTTT. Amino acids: CASSGLERGDRAGELFF.

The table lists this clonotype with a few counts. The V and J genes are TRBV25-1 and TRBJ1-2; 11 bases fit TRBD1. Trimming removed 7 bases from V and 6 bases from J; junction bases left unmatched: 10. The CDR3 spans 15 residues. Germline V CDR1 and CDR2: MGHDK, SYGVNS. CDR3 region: CASKARGQGAHGYTF. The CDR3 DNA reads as TGTGCCAGCAAGGCCCGAGGACAGGGGGCGCATGGCTACACCTTC.

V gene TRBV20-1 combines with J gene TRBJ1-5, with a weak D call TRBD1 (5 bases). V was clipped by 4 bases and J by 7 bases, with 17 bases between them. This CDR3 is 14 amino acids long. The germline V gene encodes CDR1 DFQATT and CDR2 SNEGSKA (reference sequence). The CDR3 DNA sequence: TGCAGTGCTATTGGGACGGGCGAGAGACAGCCCCAGCATTTT. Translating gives CSAIGTGERQPQHF.

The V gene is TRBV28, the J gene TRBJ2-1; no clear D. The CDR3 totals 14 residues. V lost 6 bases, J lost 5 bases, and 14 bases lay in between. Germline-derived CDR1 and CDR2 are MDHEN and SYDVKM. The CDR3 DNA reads TGTGCCAGCAGGCCAGCCCTTCCCCACAATGAGCAGTTCTTC. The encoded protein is CASRPALPHNEQFF.

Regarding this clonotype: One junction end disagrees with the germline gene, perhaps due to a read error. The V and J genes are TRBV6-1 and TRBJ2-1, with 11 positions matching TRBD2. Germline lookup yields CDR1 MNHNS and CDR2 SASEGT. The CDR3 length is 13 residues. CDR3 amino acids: CASKSSGGNAQFF. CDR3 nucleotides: TGTGCCAGCAAGTCTAGCGGGGGGAATGCGCAGTTCTTC.

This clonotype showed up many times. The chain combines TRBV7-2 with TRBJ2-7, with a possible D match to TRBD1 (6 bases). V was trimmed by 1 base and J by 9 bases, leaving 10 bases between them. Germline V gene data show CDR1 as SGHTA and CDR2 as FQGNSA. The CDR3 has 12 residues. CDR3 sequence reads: CASSLGNRVQYF. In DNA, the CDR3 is TGTGCCAGCAGCTTAGGGAACAGGGTGCAGTACTTC.

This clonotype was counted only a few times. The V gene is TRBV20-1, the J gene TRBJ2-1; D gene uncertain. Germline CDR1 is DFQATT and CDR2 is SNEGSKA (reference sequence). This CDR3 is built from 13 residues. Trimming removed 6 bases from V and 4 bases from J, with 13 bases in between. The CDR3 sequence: CSAVDLFYNEQFF. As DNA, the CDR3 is TGCAGTGCCGTGGATCTCTTTTACAATGAGCAGTTCTTC.

The CDR3 coding sequence is TGTGCCAGCAGACCCTGGGCTAGCGGGAGTAGGCAGTATTTT. It encodes CASRPWASGSRQYF. The gene calls are TRBV6-8 and TRBJ2-3; 10 nucleotides line up with TRBD2. This CDR3 has 14 residues. J was trimmed by 11 bases and V by 6 bases; bases with no gene match: 11. Germline CDR1 reads MNHGY; CDR2 reads SAAAGT.